This T cell receptor beta chain was obtained from a study of long-term antiretroviral therapy in people with HIV. A minimum of one pre-ART and two post-ART PBMC samples existed for each donor. Specimens held about 0.85-11 million cryopreserved PBMC prior to DNA extraction. The study's findings and limits: Repertoires in HIV (unlike those of controls) had narrower CDR3 length ranges.

A word on this clone: Its antigen is unidentified.

Researchers report immunoSEQ v3.0 was run at survey level. Sequencing was intended to reach about 35,000-50,000 T-cell genomes per sample. The table came from immunoSEQ multiplex PCR; TCRdb's copy has only in-frame clones and leaves some out. Counted here are about 21,000 clones, about nine tenths occurring once; the ten biggest clones make up approximately 9%. Sample: unsorted PBMCs, taken 0.2 years before starting antiretroviral therapy. The TCR was taken from a young man with HIV.

CDR3 protein: CASSWSGAVYEQYF. CDR3 nucleotides: TGTGCCAGCAGCTGGAGCGGAGCCGTCTACGAGCAGTACTTC. V gene TRBV7-2 combines with J gene TRBJ2-7, with a possible D match to TRBD2 (5 bases). Germline lookup yields CDR1 SGHTA and CDR2 FQGNSA. The CDR3 runs to 14 residues. V lost 4 bases and J lost 3, with 13 bases in between.